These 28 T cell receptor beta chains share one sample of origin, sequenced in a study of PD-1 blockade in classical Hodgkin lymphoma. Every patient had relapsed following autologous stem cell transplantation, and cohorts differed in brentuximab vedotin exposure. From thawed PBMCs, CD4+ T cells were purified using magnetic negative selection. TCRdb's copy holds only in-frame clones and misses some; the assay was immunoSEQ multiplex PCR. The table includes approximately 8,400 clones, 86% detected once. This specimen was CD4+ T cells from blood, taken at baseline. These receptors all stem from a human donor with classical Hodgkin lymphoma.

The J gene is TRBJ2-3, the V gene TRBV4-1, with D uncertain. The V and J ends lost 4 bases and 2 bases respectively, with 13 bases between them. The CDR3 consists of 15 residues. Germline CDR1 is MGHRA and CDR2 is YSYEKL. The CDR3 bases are TGCGCCAGCAGCCTGAGACCAGGAGTCACAGATACGCAGTATTTT. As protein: CASSLRPGVTDTQYF.

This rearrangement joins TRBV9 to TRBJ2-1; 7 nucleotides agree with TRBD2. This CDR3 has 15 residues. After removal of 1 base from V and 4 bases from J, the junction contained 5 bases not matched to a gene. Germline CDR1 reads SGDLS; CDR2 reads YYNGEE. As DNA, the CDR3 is TGTGCCAGCAGCGTAACAGCGGGACCGTACAATGAGCAGTTCTTC. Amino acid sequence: CASSVTAGPYNEQFF.

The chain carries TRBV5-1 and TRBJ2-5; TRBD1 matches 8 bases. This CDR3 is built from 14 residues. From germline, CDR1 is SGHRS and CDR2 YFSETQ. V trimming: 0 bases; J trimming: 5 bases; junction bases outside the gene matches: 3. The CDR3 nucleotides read TGCGCCAGCAGCTTGGCGACAGGGGTGGAGACCCAGTACTTC. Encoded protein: CASSLATGVETQYF.

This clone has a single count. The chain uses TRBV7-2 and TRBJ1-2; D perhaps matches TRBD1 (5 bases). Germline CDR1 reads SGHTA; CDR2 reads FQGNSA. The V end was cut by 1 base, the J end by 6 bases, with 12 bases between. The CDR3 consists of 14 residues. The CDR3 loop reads CASSLGVEGNGYTF. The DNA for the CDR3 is TGTGCCAGCAGCTTAGGAGTCGAGGGGAATGGCTACACCTTC.

Written as DNA, the CDR3 is TGTGCCAGCAGCCAAGAAACAGTCGAAAACTATGGCTACACCTTC. Translation: CASSQETVENYGYTF. The chain couples TRBV4-2 to TRBJ1-2, with D unclear. Germline loops: CDR1 LGHNA, CDR2 YNFKEQ. This CDR3 spans 15 amino acids. V gave up 0 bases and J gave up 2 bases, with 10 bases separating them.

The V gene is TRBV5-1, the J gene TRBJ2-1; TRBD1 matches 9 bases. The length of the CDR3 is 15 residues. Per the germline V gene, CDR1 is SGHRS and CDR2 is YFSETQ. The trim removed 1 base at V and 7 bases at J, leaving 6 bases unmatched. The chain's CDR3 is CASSLQVQGANEQFF. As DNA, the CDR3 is TGCGCCAGCAGCTTGCAGGTACAGGGGGCGAATGAGCAGTTCTTC.

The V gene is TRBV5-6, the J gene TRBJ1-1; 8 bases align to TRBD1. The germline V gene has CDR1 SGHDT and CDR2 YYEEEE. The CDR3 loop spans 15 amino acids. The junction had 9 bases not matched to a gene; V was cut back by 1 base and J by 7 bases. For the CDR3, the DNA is TGTGCCAGCAGCTTGTTCCGTCAGGGGGCGTTTGAAGCTTTCTTT. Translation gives CASSLFRQGAFEAFF.

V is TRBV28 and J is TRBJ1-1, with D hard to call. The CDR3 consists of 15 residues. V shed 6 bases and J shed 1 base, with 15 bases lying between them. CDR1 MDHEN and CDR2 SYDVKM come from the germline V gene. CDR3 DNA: TGTGCCAGCAGGGCCACATTGTGGGCGAACACTGAAGCTTTCTTT. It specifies CASRATLWANTEAFF.

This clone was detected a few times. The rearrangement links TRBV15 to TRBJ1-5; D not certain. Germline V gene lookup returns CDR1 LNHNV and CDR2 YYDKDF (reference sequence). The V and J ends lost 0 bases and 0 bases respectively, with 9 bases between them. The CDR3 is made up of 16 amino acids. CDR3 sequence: CATSRDRIISNQPQHF. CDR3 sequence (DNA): TGTGCCACCAGCAGAGATCGTATCATTAGCAATCAGCCCCAGCATTTT.

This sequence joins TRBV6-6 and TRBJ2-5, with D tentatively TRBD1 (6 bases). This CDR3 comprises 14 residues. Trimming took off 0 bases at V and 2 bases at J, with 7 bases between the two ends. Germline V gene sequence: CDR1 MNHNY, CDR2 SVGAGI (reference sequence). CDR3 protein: CASSYSRGQETQYF. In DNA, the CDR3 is TGTGCCAGCAGTTACTCGAGGGGGCAAGAGACCCAGTACTTC.

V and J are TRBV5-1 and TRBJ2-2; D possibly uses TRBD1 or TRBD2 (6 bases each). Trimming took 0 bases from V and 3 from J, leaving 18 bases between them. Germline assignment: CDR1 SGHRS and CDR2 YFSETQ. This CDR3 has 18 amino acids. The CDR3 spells CASSLDIAAGDYTGELFF. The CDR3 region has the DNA TGCGCCAGCAGCTTGGATATTGCGGCAGGGGACTACACCGGGGAGCTGTTTTTT. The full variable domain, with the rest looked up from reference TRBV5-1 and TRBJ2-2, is KAGVTQTPRYLIKTRGQQVTLSCSPISGHRSVSWYQQTPGQGLQFLFEYFSETQRNKGNFPGRFSGRQFSNSRSEMNVSTLELGDSALYLCASSLDIAAGDYTGELFFGEGSRLTVL.

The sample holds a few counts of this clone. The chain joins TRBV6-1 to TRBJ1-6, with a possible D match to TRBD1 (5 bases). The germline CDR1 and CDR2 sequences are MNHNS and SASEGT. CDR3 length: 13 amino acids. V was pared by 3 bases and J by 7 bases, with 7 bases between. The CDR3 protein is CASSDQGNSPLHF. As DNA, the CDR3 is TGTGCCAGCAGTGATCAGGGAAATTCACCCCTCCACTTT.

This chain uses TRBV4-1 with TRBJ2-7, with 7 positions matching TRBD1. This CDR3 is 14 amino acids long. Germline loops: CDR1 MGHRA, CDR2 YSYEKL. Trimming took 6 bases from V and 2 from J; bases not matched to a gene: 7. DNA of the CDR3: TGCGCCAGCAGAACCGAGGGACAGACCTACGAGCAGTACTTC. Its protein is CASRTEGQTYEQYF.

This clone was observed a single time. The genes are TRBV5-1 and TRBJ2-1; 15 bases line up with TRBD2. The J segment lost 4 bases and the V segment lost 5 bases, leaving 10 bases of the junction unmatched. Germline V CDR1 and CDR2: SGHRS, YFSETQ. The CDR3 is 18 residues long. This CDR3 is CASSPGLAGGPGYNEQFF. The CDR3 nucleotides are TGCGCCAGCAGTCCCGGACTAGCGGGGGGGCCCGGGTACAATGAGCAGTTCTTC. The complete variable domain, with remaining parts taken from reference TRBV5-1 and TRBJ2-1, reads KAGVTQTPRYLIKTRGQQVTLSCSPISGHRSVSWYQQTPGQGLQFLFEYFSETQRNKGNFPGRFSGRQFSNSRSEMNVSTLELGDSALYLCASSPGLAGGPGYNEQFFGPGTRLTVL.

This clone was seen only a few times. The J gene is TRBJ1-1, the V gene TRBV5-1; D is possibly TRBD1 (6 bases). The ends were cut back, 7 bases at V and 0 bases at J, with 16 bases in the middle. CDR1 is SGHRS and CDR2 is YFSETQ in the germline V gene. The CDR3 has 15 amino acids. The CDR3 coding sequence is TGCGCCAGCGGGGTGGGGGCCGCTATGAACACTGAAGCTTTCTTT. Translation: CASGVGAAMNTEAFF. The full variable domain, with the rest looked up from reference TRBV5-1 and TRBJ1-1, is KAGVTQTPRYLIKTRGQQVTLSCSPISGHRSVSWYQQTPGQGLQFLFEYFSETQRNKGNFPGRFSGRQFSNSRSEMNVSTLELGDSALYLCASGVGAAMNTEAFFGQGTRLTVV.

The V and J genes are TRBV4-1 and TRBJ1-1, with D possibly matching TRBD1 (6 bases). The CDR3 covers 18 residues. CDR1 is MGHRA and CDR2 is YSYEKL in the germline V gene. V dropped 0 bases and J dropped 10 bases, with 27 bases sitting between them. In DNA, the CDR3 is TGCGCCAGCAGCCAAGAAATGGAATTATGGGGGCGCGGAGGGGCAGCTTTCTTT. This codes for CASSQEMELWGRGGAAFF.

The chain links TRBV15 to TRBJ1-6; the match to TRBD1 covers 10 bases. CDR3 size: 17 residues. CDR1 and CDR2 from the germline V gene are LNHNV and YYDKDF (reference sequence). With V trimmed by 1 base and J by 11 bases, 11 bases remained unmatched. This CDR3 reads CATSRVLMLGQGAPLHF. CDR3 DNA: TGTGCCACCAGCAGAGTTTTAATGCTCGGACAGGGGGCACCCCTCCACTTT.

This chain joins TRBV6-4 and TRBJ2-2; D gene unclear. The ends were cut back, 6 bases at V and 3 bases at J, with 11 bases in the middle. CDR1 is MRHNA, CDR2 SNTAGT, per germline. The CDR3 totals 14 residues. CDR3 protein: CASRTDRYTGELFF. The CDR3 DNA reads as TGTGCCAGCAGAACCGACCGCTACACCGGGGAGCTGTTTTTT.

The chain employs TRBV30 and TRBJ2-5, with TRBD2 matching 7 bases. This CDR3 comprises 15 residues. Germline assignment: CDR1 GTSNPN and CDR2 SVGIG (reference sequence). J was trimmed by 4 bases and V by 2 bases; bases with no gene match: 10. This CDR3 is CAWSRAGAKRETQYF. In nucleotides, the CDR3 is TGTGCCTGGAGTCGCGCGGGAGCGAAACGAGAGACCCAGTACTTC. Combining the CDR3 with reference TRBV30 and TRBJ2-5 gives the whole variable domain SQTIHQWPATLVQPVGSPLSLECTVEGTSNPNLYWYRQAAGRGLQLLFYSVGIGQISSEVPQNLSASRPQDRQFILSSKKLLLSDSGFYLCAWSRAGAKRETQYFGPGTRLLVL.

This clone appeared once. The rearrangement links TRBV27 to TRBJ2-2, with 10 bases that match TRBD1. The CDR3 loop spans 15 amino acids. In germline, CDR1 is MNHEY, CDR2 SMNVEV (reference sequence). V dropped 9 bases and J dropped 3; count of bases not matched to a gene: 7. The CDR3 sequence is CASRWDRGDTGELFF. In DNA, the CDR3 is TGTGCCAGTAGGTGGGACAGGGGTGACACCGGGGAGCTGTTTTTT.

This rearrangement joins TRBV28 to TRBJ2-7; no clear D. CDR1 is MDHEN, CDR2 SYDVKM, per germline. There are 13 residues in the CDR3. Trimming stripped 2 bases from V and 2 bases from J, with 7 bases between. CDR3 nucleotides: TGTGCCAGCAGTTTAGGTGTTGCCTACGAGCAGTACTTC. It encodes CASSLGVAYEQYF. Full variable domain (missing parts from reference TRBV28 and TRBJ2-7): DVKVTQSSRYLVKRTGEKVFLECVQDMDHENMFWYRQDPGLGLRLIYFSYDVKMKEKGDIPEGYSVSREKKERFSLILESASTNQTSMYLCASSLGVAYEQYFGPGTRLTVT.

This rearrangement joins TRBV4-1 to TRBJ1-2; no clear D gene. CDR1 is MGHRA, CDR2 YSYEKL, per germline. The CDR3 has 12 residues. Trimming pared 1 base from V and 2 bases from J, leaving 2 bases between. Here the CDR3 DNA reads TGCGCCAGCAGCCAAGCGAACTATGGCTACACCTTC. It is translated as CASSQANYGYTF.

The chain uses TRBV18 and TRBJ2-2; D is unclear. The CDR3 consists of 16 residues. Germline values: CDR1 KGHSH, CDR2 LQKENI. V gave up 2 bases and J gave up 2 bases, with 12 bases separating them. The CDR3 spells CASSPNWVGNTGELFF. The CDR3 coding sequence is TGTGCCAGCTCACCAAATTGGGTGGGAAACACCGGGGAGCTGTTTTTT. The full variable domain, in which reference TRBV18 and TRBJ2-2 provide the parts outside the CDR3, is NAGVMQNPRHLVRRRGQEARLRCSPMKGHSHVYWYRQLPEEGLKFMVYLQKENIIDESGMPKERFSAEFPKEGPSILRIQQVVRGDSAAYFCASSPNWVGNTGELFFGEGSRLTVL.

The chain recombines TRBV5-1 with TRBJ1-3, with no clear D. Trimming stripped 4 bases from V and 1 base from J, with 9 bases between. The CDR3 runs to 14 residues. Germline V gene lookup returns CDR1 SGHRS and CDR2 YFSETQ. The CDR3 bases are TGCGCCAGCAGCCTCGGGTCGTCTGGAAACACCATATATTTT. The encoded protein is CASSLGSSGNTIYF.

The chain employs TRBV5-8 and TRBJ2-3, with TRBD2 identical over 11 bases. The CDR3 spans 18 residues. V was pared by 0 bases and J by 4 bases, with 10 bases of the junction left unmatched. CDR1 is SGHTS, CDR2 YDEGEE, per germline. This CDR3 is CASSLGTALAGVADTQYF. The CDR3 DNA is TGTGCCAGCAGCTTGGGAACCGCACTAGCGGGAGTGGCAGATACGCAGTATTTT. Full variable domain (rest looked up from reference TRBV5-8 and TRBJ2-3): EAGVTQSPTHLIKTRGQQATLRCSPISGHTSVYWYQQALGLGLQFLLWYDEGEERNRGNFPPRFSGRQFPNYSSELNVNALELEDSALYLCASSLGTALAGVADTQYFGPGTRLTVL.

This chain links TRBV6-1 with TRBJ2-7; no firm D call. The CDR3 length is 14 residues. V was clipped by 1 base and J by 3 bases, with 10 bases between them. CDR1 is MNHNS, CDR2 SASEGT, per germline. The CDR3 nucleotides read TGTGCCAGCAGTGAAGGTTCGGTCCTCTACGAGCAGTACTTC. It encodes CASSEGSVLYEQYF.

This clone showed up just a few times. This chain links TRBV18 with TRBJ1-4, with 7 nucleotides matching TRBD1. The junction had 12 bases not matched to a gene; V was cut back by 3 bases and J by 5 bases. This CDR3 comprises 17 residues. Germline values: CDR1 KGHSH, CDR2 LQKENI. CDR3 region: CASSPPIWDSRNEKLFF. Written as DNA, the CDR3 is TGTGCCAGCTCACCGCCAATTTGGGACAGTAGAAATGAAAAACTGTTTTTT.

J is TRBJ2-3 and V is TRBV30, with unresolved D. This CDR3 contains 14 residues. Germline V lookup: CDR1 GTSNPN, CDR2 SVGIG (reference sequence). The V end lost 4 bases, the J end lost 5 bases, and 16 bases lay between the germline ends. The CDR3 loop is CAWTKTLNGDTQYF. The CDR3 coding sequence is TGTGCCTGGACCAAAACACTAAACGGAGATACGCAGTATTTT.